Shown below are 8 T cell receptor beta chains from a single sample sequenced in a study of molecular identifiers for immune sequencing clone quantification. TCRdb reanalysed the PCR reads using MiXCR and keeps one entry per CDR3 protein. The sample carries around 460,000 distinct CDR3 sequences, roughly 25% recorded once. The specimen was naive CD8+ T cells from blood, with Jurkat cell RNA spiked in. Subset described: FACS-sorted CD8+CD4-CCR7+CD45RA+ naive T cells. These receptors all stem from a human donor in good health. Some libraries in this study had Jurkat cell RNA spiked in.

The chain carries TRBV11-3 and TRBJ2-1; TRBD1 is a possible D gene (5 bases). Trimming took 5 bases from V and 0 from J, leaving 14 bases between them. CDR3 length: 16 amino acids. The germline V gene has CDR1 SGHNT and CDR2 YENEEA. CDR3 loop: CASSLPTASSYNEQFF. Written as DNA, the CDR3 is TGTGCCAGCAGCCTCCCGACAGCAAGCTCCTACAATGAGCAGTTCTTC.

With regard to this clonotype: A single base separates this from a much larger clone, so it may be a read error. The final CDR3 position lacks the conserved phenylalanine or tryptophan, pointing to a likely read error. V and J are TRBV30 and TRBJ2-3; D uncertain. Between the trimmed V and J ends, which lost 2 bases and 4 bases, there was a span of 4 bases. The CDR3 runs 11 residues. Germline V gives CDR1 GTSNPN, CDR2 SVGIG (reference sequence). In nucleotides, the CDR3 is TGTGCCTGGAGTAATCCAGATACGCAGTATCTT. Protein: CAWSNPDTQYL.

This clonotype was observed many times. The rearrangement joins TRBV2 to TRBJ2-5; D gene uncertain. Germline lookup yields CDR1 SNHLY and CDR2 FYNNEI. The length of the CDR3 is 14 residues. V was trimmed by 2 bases and J by 1 base, leaving 8 bases between them. DNA for the CDR3: TGTGCCAGCAGTGAAATGACTCCCCAAGAGACCCAGTACTTC. The encoded protein is CASSEMTPQETQYF.

This clonotype was observed many times. The chain links TRBV7-9 to TRBJ2-7; a weak D match, TRBD1 (6 bases). Germline V lookup: CDR1 SEHNR, CDR2 FQNEAQ (reference sequence). The germline V and J ends were trimmed by 1 base and 5 bases, with 15 bases remaining between them. This CDR3 comprises 15 residues. This CDR3 is CASSLGWQGQDEQYF. The CDR3 coding sequence is TGTGCCAGCAGCTTAGGTTGGCAGGGGCAGGACGAGCAGTACTTC.

The rearrangement links TRBV15 to TRBJ2-7, with 7 bases fitting TRBD1. Germline V gives CDR1 LNHNV, CDR2 YYDKDF (reference sequence). The J segment lost 4 bases and the V segment lost 3 bases, leaving 6 bases of the junction unmatched. This CDR3 comprises 14 residues. The CDR3 sequence: CATSSSQGVYEQYF. The CDR3 nucleotides read TGTGCCACCAGCAGTTCGCAGGGGGTATACGAGCAGTACTTC.

In the case of this clonotype: Since a much larger clone is just one base distant, this may be a read error. Here the CDR3 reads CSARDSGTPSYEQCF. CDR3 in DNA: TGCAGTGCTAGAGACTCCGGGACACCCTCCTACGAGCAGTGCTTC. The J gene is TRBJ2-7, the V gene TRBV20-1, with a possible D match to TRBD1 (6 bases). The CDR3 extends over 15 amino acids. The germline V gene encodes CDR1 DFQATT and CDR2 SNEGSKA (reference sequence).

This clonotype has just a few counts. The chain uses TRBV6-5 and TRBJ1-1; 7 bases are a match to TRBD1. The germline V gene encodes CDR1 MNHEY and CDR2 SVGAGI. Germline trimming cut 0 bases from V and 1 base from J; bases unmatched to any gene: 8. This CDR3 spans 17 amino acids. The CDR3 is CASSYSSVGQKNTEAFF. CDR3 nucleotide sequence: TGTGCCAGCAGTTACTCGTCAGTGGGACAGAAGAACACTGAAGCTTTCTTT.

This clonotype was recorded a few times. The chain couples TRBV4-1 to TRBJ2-7, with D perhaps TRBD1 or TRBD2 (6 bases each). The germline gives CDR1 MGHRA, CDR2 YSYEKL. V was trimmed by 4 bases and J by 2 bases, leaving 18 bases between them. The CDR3 is 16 residues long. CDR3 sequence: CASSPLGGRAAYEQYF. Here the CDR3 DNA reads TGCGCCAGCAGCCCCCTGGGGGGCAGGGCAGCCTACGAGCAGTACTTC.